This paragraph covers one T cell receptor (beta chain) sequence. Per germline, CDR1 MNHEY and CDR2 SMNVEV (reference sequence). Trimming removed 0 bases from V and 7 bases from J, with 9 bases in between. The CDR3 totals 13 residues. Self-reported history from a screening survey and questionnaire set each donor's cohort. In Cohort 3, a recovered donor had either two negative PCRs, clearance, or symptom resolution. The data belong to a study of blood T cell repertoires in COVID-19. The method was immunoSEQ multiplex PCR; TCRdb's version includes in-frame clones alone and lacks a portion of them. Of 200,000 to 250,000 clones listed, 84% are singletons.

What was sequenced was PBMCs or T cells enriched from blood (not recorded which). The genes are TRBV27 and TRBJ1-2, with D perhaps matching TRBD1 (6 bases). This sequence originates from a man aged 60 to 75 who had recovered from COVID-19. CDR3 bases: TGTGCCAGCAGTTTATCGGCAGGGGCTGGCTACACCTTC. Translated: CASSLSAGAGYTF.